The clone carrying this TCR beta chain was observed a handful of times. Its antigen is unknown. Study observations and caveats: Tumor-infiltrating Treg TCR alpha and beta sequences overlapped most with tumor naive CD4+ T cells, then blood naive. Tumor memory CD4+ T cell TCR gene usage was found to cluster with blood and lymph node memory CD4+ cells and with lymph node naive CD4+ cells.

Full-length variable regions came from constant-region reverse primers plus semi-nested Nested Universal Primer A PCR. TCRdb called the 5' RACE reads again in MiXCR, with one record for every CDR3 protein. Of fewer than 60,000 distinct CDR3 sequences listed, more than 25% are singletons. The CDR3 length is 14 residues. With 5 bases clipped from V and 5 bases from J, the junction kept 9 bases outside the gene matches. The germline V gene encodes CDR1 GTSNPN and CDR2 SVGIG (reference sequence). Input material: naive CD4+ T cells sorted from blood. Subset specified: naive CD4+ T cells, CD4+CD45RA+CD25-. This rearrangement joins TRBV30 to TRBJ2-3, with 8 bases lining up with TRBD2. This clonotype originated in a female donor with breast cancer. CDR3 residues: CAWYNSGVKDTQYF. DNA of the CDR3: TGTGCCTGGTACAATAGCGGGGTTAAAGATACGCAGTATTTT.